One sample yielded the 7 T cell receptor beta chains listed below, sequenced in a study of blood T cell repertoires in COVID-19 (dated by TCRdb to 2018 to 2020). To prepare the library, the immunoSEQ multiplex PCR assay was applied. Held by TCRdb, this immuneACCESS table contains in-frame sequences only and omits some clones. Under half of the omission traces to an unresolved V gene where checked; the cause of the rest is unknown. The sample table holds roughly 33,000 clones, of which 87% were seen once. The top ten hold 10% of the sample. The sample taken for sequencing was peripheral blood. The receptors stem from a man older than 75 with active COVID-19.

This rearrangement joins TRBV28 to TRBJ2-1, with D perhaps matching TRBD2 (6 bases). V lost 5 bases, J lost 1 base, and 12 bases lay in between. The CDR3 length is 15 residues. Looked up from germline, CDR1 is MDHEN and CDR2 is SYDVKM. The CDR3 nucleotides read TGTGCCAGCAGTCTTGCCGGGACTTCCTACAATGAGCAGTTCTTC. As protein: CASSLAGTSYNEQFF.

V is TRBV9 and J is TRBJ1-6, with TRBD1 identical over 7 bases. The trim removed 4 bases at V and 9 bases at J, leaving 13 bases unmatched. This CDR3 has 16 residues. In germline, CDR1 is SGDLS, CDR2 YYNGEE. In DNA form, the CDR3 reads TGTGCCAGCAGCCCCTCGGACAGGAGAGTTCTTTCACCCCTCCACTTT. This codes for CASSPSDRRVLSPLHF.

V gene TRBV6-2 or TRBV6-3 combines with J gene TRBJ2-7, with 7 positions matching TRBD1. The CDR3 spans 15 residues. Looked up from germline, CDR1 is MNHEY and CDR2 is SVGEGT. V was clipped by 5 bases and J by 9 bases; unmatched bases: 16. The CDR3 loop is CASSASGGPTAGQYF. In nucleotides, the CDR3 is TGTGCCAGCAGTGCCTCAGGGGGACCTACGGCCGGGCAGTACTTC.

This clone has more than one count but fewer than ten. The chain joins TRBV5-4 to TRBJ1-3; TRBD1 agrees at 8 bases. The CDR3 has 15 amino acids. With 2 bases clipped from V and 0 bases from J, the junction kept 1 base outside the gene matches. Germline CDR1 is SGHNT and CDR2 is YYREEE (reference sequence). CDR3 in DNA: TGTGCCAGCAGCTTTGGACAGGGCTCTGGAAACACCATATATTTT. It translates to CASSFGQGSGNTIYF.

The chain employs TRBV18 and TRBJ1-1; the D is unclear. The V gene's germline CDR1 is KGHSH and CDR2 LQKENI. The CDR3 consists of 14 residues. V was pared by 3 bases and J by 1 base, with 9 bases between. The CDR3 reads CASSPSRSNTEAFF. DNA for the CDR3: TGTGCCAGCTCACCGTCGAGGTCGAACACTGAAGCTTTCTTT. Based on the CDR3 plus reference TRBV18 and TRBJ1-1, the full variable domain is NAGVMQNPRHLVRRRGQEARLRCSPMKGHSHVYWYRQLPEEGLKFMVYLQKENIIDESGMPKERFSAEFPKEGPSILRIQQVVRGDSAAYFCASSPSRSNTEAFFGQGTRLTVV.

The chain employs TRBV19 and TRBJ2-2; weak D call: TRBD1 (6 bases). V was shortened by 3 bases and J by 6 bases, with 8 bases between the two germline ends. The germline V gene encodes CDR1 LNHDA and CDR2 SQIVND (reference sequence). The CDR3 loop spans 13 amino acids. CDR3 DNA sequence: TGTGCCAGTAGTATGCCAGGGGCCGGGGAGCTGTTTTTT. This gives the protein CASSMPGAGELFF.

The V call is TRBV5-1, the J call TRBJ2-2; 8 nucleotides match TRBD2. The germline CDR1 and CDR2 sequences are SGHRS and YFSETQ. The CDR3 has 16 amino acids. V trimming: 0 bases; J trimming: 5 bases; junction bases outside the gene matches: 6. The CDR3 DNA reads TGCGCCAGCAGCTTGGCTGGACTAGCTGGGACCGGGGAGCTGTTTTTT. Protein sequence: CASSLAGLAGTGELFF. The variable domain in full, completed from reference TRBV5-1 and TRBJ2-2, reads KAGVTQTPRYLIKTRGQQVTLSCSPISGHRSVSWYQQTPGQGLQFLFEYFSETQRNKGNFPGRFSGRQFSNSRSEMNVSTLELGDSALYLCASSLAGLAGTGELFFGEGSRLTVL.